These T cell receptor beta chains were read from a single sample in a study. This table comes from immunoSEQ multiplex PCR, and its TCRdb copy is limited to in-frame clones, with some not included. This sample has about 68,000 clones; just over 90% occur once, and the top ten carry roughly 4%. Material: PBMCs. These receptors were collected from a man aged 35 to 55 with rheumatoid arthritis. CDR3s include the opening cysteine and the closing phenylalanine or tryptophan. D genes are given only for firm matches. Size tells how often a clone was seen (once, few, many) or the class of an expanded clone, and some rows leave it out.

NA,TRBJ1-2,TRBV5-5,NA,TGTGCCAGCAGCTTGTCACAGAACTATGGCTACACCTTC,CASSLSQNYGYTF
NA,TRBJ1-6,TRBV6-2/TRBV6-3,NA,TGTGCCAGCAGTTACACGGGCAGTAATTCACCCCTCCACTTT,CASSYTGSNSPLHF
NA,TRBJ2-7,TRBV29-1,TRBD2,TGCAGCGTTGACCTTAAACTAGCGGGAGGGCCAAACGAGCAGTACTTC,CSVDLKLAGGPNEQYF
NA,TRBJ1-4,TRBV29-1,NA,TGCAGCGTTGATCTGCAGGGCGGGGAAAAACTGTTTTTT,CSVDLQGGEKLFF
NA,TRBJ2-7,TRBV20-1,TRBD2,TGCAGTTCCCTAGCGGTACACGAGCAGTACTTC,CSSLAVHEQYF
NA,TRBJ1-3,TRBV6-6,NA,TGTGCCAGCAGCCCCGACAGCTCTGGAAACACCATATATTTT,CASSPDSSGNTIYF
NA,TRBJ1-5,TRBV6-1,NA,TGTGCCATCACTGAAGGGGGGAAGGCTCAGCCCCAGCATTTT,CAITEGGKAQPQHF
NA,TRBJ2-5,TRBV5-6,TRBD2,TGTGCCAGCAGCAAAGGACTAGCCGGAGAGACCCAGTACTTC,CASSKGLAGETQYF
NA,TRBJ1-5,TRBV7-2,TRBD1,TGTGCCAGCAGCTTAGCAAAAGGGACAGGGGCAAATCAGCCCCAGCATTTT,CASSLAKGTGANQPQHF
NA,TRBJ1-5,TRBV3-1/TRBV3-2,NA,TGTGCCAGCAGCCAAGAAATTGCGGAGTATAGCAATCAGCCCCAGCATTTT,CASSQEIAEYSNQPQHF
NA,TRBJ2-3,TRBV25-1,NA,TGTGCCAGCAGTGAATTCGACGGGTGGGGTTGGGATACGCAGTATTTT,CASSEFDGWGWDTQYF
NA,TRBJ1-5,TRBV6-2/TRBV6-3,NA,TGTGCCAGCAGTTACGGTGGGGTAGGGGACAATCAGCCCCAGCATTTT,CASSYGGVGDNQPQHF
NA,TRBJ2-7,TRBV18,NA,TGTGCCAGCTCATTGGAGGGCGGATCCTACGAGCAGTACTTC,CASSLEGGSYEQYF
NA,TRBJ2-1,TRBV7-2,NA,TGTGCCAGCAGCAGAGACGCTTACAATGAGCAGTTCTTC,CASSRDAYNEQFF
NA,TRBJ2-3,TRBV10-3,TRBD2,TGTGCCATCAGTGCGCGGACTAGCGGGGACACAGATACGCAGTATTTT,CAISARTSGDTDTQYF
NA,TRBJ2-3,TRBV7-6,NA,TGTGCCAGCAGCTTAGGTGCGTCCAGGGGCAGATCAGATACGCAGTATTTT,CASSLGASRGRSDTQYF
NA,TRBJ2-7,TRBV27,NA,TGTGTCTCGCGTGTAGGGGCGGGCTACGAGCAGTACTTC,CVSRVGAGYEQYF
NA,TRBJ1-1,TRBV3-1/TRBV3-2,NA,TGTGCCAGCACAAGGGGGAACACTGAAGCTTTCTTT,CASTRGNTEAFF
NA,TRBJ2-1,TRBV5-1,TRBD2,TGCGCCAGCAGCACCTGGACTAGCGGGAGGAACAATGAGCAGTTCTTC,CASSTWTSGRNNEQFF
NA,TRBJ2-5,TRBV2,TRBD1,TGTGCCAGCAGTAGTACAGGGGGCGAAGAGACCCAGTACTTC,CASSSTGGEETQYF
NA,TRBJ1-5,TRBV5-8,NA,TGTGCCAGCAGCTTCCGACAGGGCAATCAGCCCCAGCATTTT,CASSFRQGNQPQHF
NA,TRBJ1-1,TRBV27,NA,TGTGCCAGCAGTACGAACACGGGAAACACTGAAGCTTTCTTT,CASSTNTGNTEAFF
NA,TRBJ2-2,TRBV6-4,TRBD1,TGTGCCAGCAGTAGGACAGGGATCGCCGGGGAGCTGTTTTTT,CASSRTGIAGELFF
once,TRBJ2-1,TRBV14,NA,TGTGCCAGCAGCCACCACTTGACAGGAAAGCACAATGAGCAGTTCTTC,CASSHHLTGKHNEQFF
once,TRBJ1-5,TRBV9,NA,TGTGCCAGCAGCGTAGACGGGCGGATCAATCAGCCCCAGCATTTT,CASSVDGRINQPQHF
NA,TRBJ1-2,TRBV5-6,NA,TGTGCCAGCAGCTTTTGGGAGAGCTATGGCTACACCTTC,CASSFWESYGYTF
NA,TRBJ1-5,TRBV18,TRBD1,TGTGCCAGCTCACCGACGGGACAGGGCAATCAGCCCCAGCATTTT,CASSPTGQGNQPQHF
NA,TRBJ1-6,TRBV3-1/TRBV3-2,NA,TGTGCCAGCAGCCAAGATTCAGGGTATTTACCCCTCCACTTT,CASSQDSGYLPLHF
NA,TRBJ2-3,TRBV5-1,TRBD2,TGCGCCAGCGGGACTAGCGGGGGGATTGCAGATACGCAGTATTTT,CASGTSGGIADTQYF